What follows describes a single TCR beta chain. Its antigen is as yet unknown. V dropped 3 bases and J dropped 6 bases, with 9 bases sitting between them. CDR3 length: 13 amino acids. The germline V gene has CDR1 SEHNR and CDR2 FQNEAQ (reference sequence). The sample is drawn from a study of cytomegalovirus exposure and HLA in healthy donors. About the research overall: In a later analysis, it was reported that the roughly 130 validation repertoires had been produced on the same platform as the roughly 700 repertoires belonging to the first cohort. General study findings and limits: Subsequent analysis revealed that first-cohort TCR clusters tended to co-occur in the approximately 120 validation repertoires.

Profiling relied on immunoSEQ multiplex PCR, and the TCRdb table lists in-frame clones only, not all of them. The profile shows 65,000 or so clones, 90% to 95% of them singletons. The specimen was PBMCs. The source of this sequence is a man aged 18 to 35 in good health and CMV-seropositive. The chain employs TRBV7-9 and TRBJ2-1; the D is unclear. CDR3 protein: CASSLMTSNEQFF. The CDR3 DNA sequence: TGTGCCAGCAGCTTGATGACAAGCAATGAGCAGTTCTTC. Supplemented by reference TRBV7-9 and TRBJ2-1, the full variable domain reads DTGVSQNPRHKITKRGQNVTFRCDPISEHNRLYWYRQTLGQGPEFLTYFQNEAQLEKSRLLSDRFSAERPKGSFSTLEIQRTEQGDSAMYLCASSLMTSNEQFFGPGTRLTVL.